Shown below are 18 T cell receptor beta chains from a single sample sequenced in a study of shared clonotypes between healthy human individuals. Here immunoSEQ multiplex PCR was the method, and the copy in TCRdb shows in-frame clones only, minus some. In the table there are 2 million to 2.5 million clones, roughly 90% of which are singletons. The material sequenced was naive CD4+ T cells from PBMCs. Noted subset: CD45RA+ positively selected. These receptors came from a man aged 18-30 years in good health. Some clones in this sample may be carry-over from other donors' samples.

The chain joins TRBV5-6 to TRBJ2-2; D remains unclear. Trimming left V 5 bases short and J 4 bases short, with 6 bases between. Germline CDR1 is SGHDT and CDR2 is YYEEEE. The CDR3 loop spans 12 amino acids. CDR3 DNA: TGTGCCAGCAGTCATACCACCGGGGAGCTGTTTTTT. Protein: CASSHTTGELFF.

This chain links TRBV5-4 with TRBJ2-7; the D gene is possibly TRBD1 (6 bases). CDR3 length: 14 amino acids. V dropped 4 bases and J dropped 2 bases, with 13 bases sitting between them. The V gene's germline CDR1 is SGHNT and CDR2 YYREEE (reference sequence). CDR3 nucleotides: TGTGCCAGCAGCCCCTGGGGGCAGACCTACGAGCAGTACTTC. Translating it yields CASSPWGQTYEQYF. The variable domain in full, completed from reference TRBV5-4 and TRBJ2-7, reads ETGVTQSPTHLIKTRGQQVTLRCSSQSGHNTVSWYQQALGQGPQFIFQYYREEENGRGNFPPRFSGLQFPNYSSELNVNALELDDSALYLCASSPWGQTYEQYFGPGTRLTVT.

The V gene is TRBV5-1, the J gene TRBJ2-7, with D unresolved. The CDR3 loop spans 15 amino acids. In germline, CDR1 is SGHRS, CDR2 YFSETQ. Trimming removed 3 bases at V and 7 bases at J, with 20 bases between. The CDR3 loop reads CASSSLEGLDGEQYF. The DNA of the CDR3 is TGCGCCAGCAGCTCACTTGAAGGGTTAGACGGGGAGCAGTACTTC.

DNA for the CDR3: TGTGCCAGCAGCGTCAGACTAGCGGGGGAATACCAAGAGACCCAGTACTTC. This encodes CASSVRLAGEYQETQYF. This rearrangement joins TRBV9 to TRBJ2-5; TRBD2 matches at 12 bases. The germline V gene has CDR1 SGDLS and CDR2 YYNGEE. The CDR3 sequence is 17 residues long. V gave up 2 bases and J gave up 0 bases; unmatched junction bases: 5.

This chain joins TRBV5-4 and TRBJ1-4; D is unresolved. CDR1 is SGHNT, CDR2 YYREEE, per germline (reference sequence). The CDR3 runs to 15 residues. V shed 2 bases and J shed 0 bases, with 8 bases lying between them. CDR3 sequence reads: CASSFRDTTNEKLFF. Written as DNA, the CDR3 is TGTGCCAGCAGCTTCCGAGATACAACTAATGAAAAACTGTTTTTT.

V and J are TRBV28 and TRBJ2-3, with TRBD1 as a possible D gene (7 bases). The CDR3 loop spans 14 amino acids. Germline CDR1 MDHEN, CDR2 SYDVKM. With 4 bases removed from V and 1 base from J, the gap between germline ends came to 9 bases. The CDR3 region has the DNA TGTGCCAGCAGTTCCAGGGGGGGCACAGATACGCAGTATTTT. Encoded protein: CASSSRGGTDTQYF.

V gene TRBV5-4 combines with J gene TRBJ1-2; no clear D gene. From germline, CDR1 is SGHNT and CDR2 YYREEE (reference sequence). V shed 0 bases and J shed 7 bases, with 16 bases lying between them. CDR3 length: 15 amino acids. The CDR3 DNA is TGTGCCAGCAGCTTGGGTGGGCCGGTCGCAGGTGGCTACACCTTC. This sequence encodes CASSLGGPVAGGYTF. Full variable domain (missing parts from reference TRBV5-4 and TRBJ1-2): ETGVTQSPTHLIKTRGQQVTLRCSSQSGHNTVSWYQQALGQGPQFIFQYYREEENGRGNFPPRFSGLQFPNYSSELNVNALELDDSALYLCASSLGGPVAGGYTFGSGTRLTVV.

The genes are TRBV5-1 and TRBJ2-6, with unresolved D. V shed 5 bases and J shed 0 bases, with 6 bases lying between them. The CDR3 covers 14 residues. In germline, CDR1 is SGHRS, CDR2 YFSETQ. This chain's CDR3 is CASRGNSGANVLTF. CDR3 in DNA: TGCGCCAGCAGGGGAAACTCTGGGGCCAACGTCCTGACTTTC.

The J gene is TRBJ2-1, the V gene TRBV28; TRBD1 matches at 10 bases. Germline V lookup: CDR1 MDHEN, CDR2 SYDVKM. The CDR3 sequence is 15 residues long. Trimming took 5 bases from V and 6 from J; bases not matched to a gene: 7. CDR3 nucleotide sequence: TGTGCCAGCAGTCTGTGGACAGGGGGAGGCAATGAGCAGTTCTTC. This sequence encodes CASSLWTGGGNEQFF.

The chain joins TRBV7-6 to TRBJ1-5; D gene unclear. The CDR3 loop spans 17 amino acids. Trimming shortened V by 4 bases and J by 0 bases, and 16 bases separated the two germline ends. Germline V lookup: CDR1 SGHVS, CDR2 FNYEAQ. The CDR3 loop is CASSSRTSVYSNQPQHF. The CDR3 nucleotides read TGTGCCAGCAGCTCTCGGACGTCCGTCTATAGCAATCAGCCCCAGCATTTT.

The chain links TRBV2 to TRBJ1-2; TRBD1 is a possible D gene (6 bases). Germline V gene sequence: CDR1 SNHLY, CDR2 FYNNEI. This CDR3 has 15 residues. V was pared by 3 bases and J by 2 bases, with 13 bases between. The CDR3 here is CASSEETGPNYGYTF. The CDR3 DNA reads TGTGCCAGCAGTGAGGAGACAGGACCAAACTATGGCTACACCTTC.

V is TRBV7-8 and J is TRBJ2-1; TRBD2 aligns across 13 bases. CDR3 length: 12 amino acids. V lost 8 bases and J lost 8; bases outside the gene matches: 0. Per the germline V gene, CDR1 is SGHVS and CDR2 is FQNEAQ. The CDR3 coding sequence is TGTGCCAGCGGACTAGCGGGAGATGAGCAGTTCTTC. Translated: CASGLAGDEQFF.

J is TRBJ1-1 and V is TRBV14; D not certain. This CDR3 region has 16 residues. V was cut by 2 bases and J by 4 bases, with 17 bases left in between. Germline V gene sequence: CDR1 SGHDN, CDR2 FVKESK. CDR3 protein: CASSQRLVPGGTEAFF. The CDR3 region has the DNA TGTGCCAGCAGCCAAAGGCTCGTTCCGGGCGGCACTGAAGCTTTCTTT.

The genes are TRBV4-1 and TRBJ2-7; possibly TRBD2 for D (5 bases). Germline V CDR1 and CDR2: MGHRA, YSYEKL. V lost 4 bases to trimming and J lost 4 bases, with 17 bases between them. The CDR3 runs to 15 residues. The CDR3 is CASSLLLRVRYEQYF. The CDR3 DNA reads as TGCGCCAGCAGCCTCCTATTGAGGGTTCGGTACGAGCAGTACTTC.

This sequence joins TRBV6-5 and TRBJ2-7; unclear D gene. Trimming cost V 0 bases and J 5 bases, with 8 bases left between them. The CDR3 length is 13 residues. Germline lookup yields CDR1 MNHEY and CDR2 SVGAGI. CDR3: CASSYSPMDEQYF. CDR3 nucleotides: TGTGCCAGCAGTTACTCGCCTATGGACGAGCAGTACTTC.

This chain joins TRBV5-1 and TRBJ2-7; TRBD2 agrees at 9 bases. J was trimmed by 0 bases and V by 4 bases; bases with no gene match: 5. This CDR3 is 15 amino acids long. Germline V gives CDR1 SGHRS, CDR2 YFSETQ. The CDR3 here is CASSGGGGTSYEQYF. CDR3 coding DNA: TGCGCCAGCAGCGGCGGGGGGGGTACCTCCTACGAGCAGTACTTC.

This clone occurred once. This chain joins TRBV28 and TRBJ1-2; D not certain. The CDR3 is made up of 15 amino acids. Trimming pared 2 bases from V and 5 bases from J, leaving 15 bases between. The germline V gene has CDR1 MDHEN and CDR2 SYDVKM. The CDR3 sequence is CASSLIWAQGYGYTF. The CDR3 DNA reads as TGTGCCAGCAGTTTAATCTGGGCCCAAGGGTATGGCTACACCTTC.

J is TRBJ1-2 and V is TRBV6-5, with 7 bases lining up with TRBD1. Looked up from germline, CDR1 is MNHEY and CDR2 is SVGAGI. The CDR3 has 15 residues. The trim removed 4 bases at V and 2 bases at J, leaving 7 bases unmatched. The CDR3 reads CASSSIQGSNYGYTF. The DNA for the CDR3 is TGTGCCAGCAGTTCGATACAGGGGAGCAACTATGGCTACACCTTC.